Listed below are T cell receptor beta chains from one sample, sequenced in a study of blood T cell repertoires in COVID-19. The method was immunoSEQ multiplex PCR; TCRdb's version includes in-frame clones alone and lacks a portion of them. The sample holds about 36,000 clones, approximately 90% seen once. Sequenced: peripheral blood. The receptors here all came from a human donor in a cohort sampled during active COVID-19. Each CDR3 is given with its conserved first and last residue.

>TRBJ1-5|TRBV28
CASSIGGGFSGNQPQHF
>TRBJ2-7|TRBV11-2
CASSPRAGSIHEQYF
>TRBJ2-7|TRBV11-2
CASSSGQAIGYEQYF
>TRBJ2-3|TRBV2
CASSGTGRTNTQYF
>TRBJ2-7|TRBV9
CASSVGRAHYEQYF
>TRBJ2-2|TRBV11-2
CASSLGLFTGELFF
>TRBJ1-2|TRBV19
CATSPGFGYTF
>TRBJ2-7|TRBV27
CASRTSAGYEQYF
>TRBJ2-7|TRBV13
CASSLGGTSGIYEQYF
>TRBJ1-1|TRBV15
CATSPDTLRGSTEAFF
>TRBJ1-2|TRBV5-4
CASSLVASTRNYGYTF
>TRBJ2-7|TRBV18
CASSPSQNYEQYF
>TRBJ2-3|TRBV7-3
CASSLNDRGIATDTQYF
>TRBJ1-1|TRBV28
CASPPNRGRTEAFF
>TRBJ2-1|TRBV11-3
CASTPGGANNNEQFF
>TRBJ2-5|TRBV5-4
CASSPERRLGETQYF